This T cell receptor beta chain was captured in a study of OX40 agonist ivuxolimab in advanced cancers. The assay was immunoSEQ multiplex PCR, and TCRdb's table has in-frame clones only and misses some. Found here are approximately 59,000 clones, 75% to 85% of them singletons; the top ten hold 0.75%. V was shortened by 2 bases and J by 0 bases, with 7 bases between the two germline ends. Germline lookup yields CDR1 KGHSH and CDR2 LQKENI. The CDR3 length is 14 residues. This specimen was CD4+ or CD8+ T cells sorted from blood, taken in a trial of the OX40 agonist ivuxolimab. The origin of this receptor is an adult with an advanced solid tumor such as melanoma, head and neck, liver or kidney cancer. The rearrangement joins TRBV18 to TRBJ1-1; D possibly corresponds to TRBD1 (5 bases). This CDR3 reads CASSPFRVNTEAFF. The CDR3 DNA follows: TGTGCCAGCTCACCATTCAGGGTGAACACTGAAGCTTTCTTT.